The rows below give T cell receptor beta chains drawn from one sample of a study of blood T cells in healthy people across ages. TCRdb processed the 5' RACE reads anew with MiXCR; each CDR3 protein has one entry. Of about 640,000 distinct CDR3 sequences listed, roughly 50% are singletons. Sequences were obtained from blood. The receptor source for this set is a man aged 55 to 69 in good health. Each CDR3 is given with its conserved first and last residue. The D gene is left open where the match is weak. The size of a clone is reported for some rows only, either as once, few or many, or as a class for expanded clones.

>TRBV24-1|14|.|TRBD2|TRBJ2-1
CATSDSRGYNEQFF
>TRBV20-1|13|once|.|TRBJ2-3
CSAGGPTTDTQYF
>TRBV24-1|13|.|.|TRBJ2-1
CATMQGTYNEQFF
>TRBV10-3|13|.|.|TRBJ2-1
CAISAAGQNEQFF
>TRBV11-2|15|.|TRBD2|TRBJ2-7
CASSTFSGGAYEQYF
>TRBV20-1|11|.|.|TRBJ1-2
CSARTAYGYTF
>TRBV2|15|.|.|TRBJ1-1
CASTRSRGANTEAFF
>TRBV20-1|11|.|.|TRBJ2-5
CAGRRQETQYF
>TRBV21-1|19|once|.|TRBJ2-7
CASSKALLGTSGGFYEQYF
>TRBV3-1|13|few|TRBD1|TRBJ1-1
CASRQTGGTEAFF
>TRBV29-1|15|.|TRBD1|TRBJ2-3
CSVAQTGASTDTQYF
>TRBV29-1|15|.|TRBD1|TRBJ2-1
CSVEKVWDRGGEQFF
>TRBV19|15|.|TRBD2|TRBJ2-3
CASSRERGDSDTQYF
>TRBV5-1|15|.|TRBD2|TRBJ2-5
CASSLTTSPVETQYF
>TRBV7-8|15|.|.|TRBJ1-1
CASSLVGSWGTEAFF
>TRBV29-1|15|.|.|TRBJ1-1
CSVEESPGAGAEAFF
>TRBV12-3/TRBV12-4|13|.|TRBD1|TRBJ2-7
CASTRQGAYEQYF
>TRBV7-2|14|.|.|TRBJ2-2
CASSLGLVTGELFF
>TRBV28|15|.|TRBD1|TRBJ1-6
CASSLFGRGNSPLHF
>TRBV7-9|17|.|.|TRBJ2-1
CASSPRPTAYLYNEQFF
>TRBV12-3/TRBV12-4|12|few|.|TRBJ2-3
CASSPPSDTQYF
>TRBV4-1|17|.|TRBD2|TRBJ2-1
CASSRRTSGGADNEQFF
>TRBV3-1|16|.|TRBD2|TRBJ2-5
CASSLGLADTQETQYF
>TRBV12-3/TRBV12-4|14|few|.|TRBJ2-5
CASTWGAGVETQYF
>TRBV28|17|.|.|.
CASSSSPGGKSRETQYF
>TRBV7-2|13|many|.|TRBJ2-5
CASSSYGLGTQYF
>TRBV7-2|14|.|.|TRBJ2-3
CASASGGLPDTQYF
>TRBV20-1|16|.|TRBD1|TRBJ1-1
CSASTTYRGPRTEAFF
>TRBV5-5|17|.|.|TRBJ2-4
CASSHEPEPSAKNIQYF